Presented here are 9 T cell receptor beta chains from one specimen sequenced in a study of cytomegalovirus exposure and HLA in healthy donors. PCR used 60 Vbeta primers and 13 Jbeta primers. Profiled with immunoSEQ multiplex PCR; TCRdb holds only in-frame clones, not every one. The table includes approximately 160,000 clones, approximately 62% detected once. Sequencing was carried out using PBMCs. Receptors were obtained from a man between 45 and 60 years old in good health and CMV-seronegative.

This clone has more than one count but fewer than ten. The gene calls are TRBV7-2 and TRBJ1-5; D is ambiguous. V shed 3 bases and J shed 0 bases, with 6 bases lying between them. Per the germline V gene, CDR1 is SGHTA and CDR2 is FQGNSA. The CDR3 is made up of 14 amino acids. The CDR3 sequence is CASSFQYSNQPQHF. For the CDR3, the DNA is TGTGCCAGCAGCTTTCAGTATAGCAATCAGCCCCAGCATTTT.

This chain uses TRBV7-6 with TRBJ2-3; possible D gene TRBD1, 6 bases. Deletions cut 6 bases from V and 2 bases from J, with 15 bases between. CDR1 is SGHVS, CDR2 FNYEAQ, per germline. There are 15 residues in the CDR3. The CDR3 region has the DNA TGTGCCAGCAGTCTTGGACAGATCTACACAGATACGCAGTATTTT. Amino acid sequence: CASSLGQIYTDTQYF. The full variable domain, completed using reference TRBV7-6 and TRBJ2-3, is GAGVSQSPRYKVTKRGQDVALRCDPISGHVSLYWYRQALGQGPEFLTYFNYEAQQDKSGLPNDRFSAERPEGSISTLTIQRTEQRDSAMYRCASSLGQIYTDTQYFGPGTRLTVL.

This clone has more than one count but fewer than ten. The chain links TRBV28 to TRBJ1-3, with 9 bases lining up with TRBD1. The V segment lost 6 bases and the J segment 2 bases; nucleotides outside the gene matches: 2. CDR3 length: 14 residues. Germline V gives CDR1 MDHEN, CDR2 SYDVKM. CDR3 coding DNA: TGTGCCAGCAGGGGGACAGGGACTGGAAACACCATATATTTT. Amino acids: CASRGTGTGNTIYF.

In its sample, this clone was seen a few times. V is TRBV2 and J is TRBJ1-1, with a possible D match to TRBD1 (5 bases). This CDR3 is 14 amino acids long. Germline V gene lookup returns CDR1 SNHLY and CDR2 FYNNEI. V shed 4 bases and J shed 5 bases, with 14 bases lying between them. DNA of the CDR3: TGTGCCAGCAGTGTAGGAGGGGAAGGAACTGAAGCTTTCTTT. Amino acid sequence: CASSVGGEGTEAFF.

The V gene is TRBV10-3, the J gene TRBJ2-7; D may be TRBD1 (7 bases). The V and J ends lost 4 bases and 3 bases respectively, with 10 bases between them. CDR3 length equals 13 residues. Germline CDR1 is ENHRY and CDR2 is SYGVKD. CDR3 protein: CAISGGDSYEQYF. CDR3 nucleotide sequence: TGTGCCATCAGTGGGGGGGACAGCTACGAGCAGTACTTC.

V usage is TRBV27 and J usage is TRBJ2-1; D is perhaps TRBD1 (6 bases). V was cut by 6 bases and J by 1 base, with 10 bases left in between. This CDR3 has 14 residues. Germline V gives CDR1 MNHEY, CDR2 SMNVEV (reference sequence). The CDR3 nucleotides are TGTGCCAGCAGCCTCAGGGGATCCTACAATGAGCAGTTCTTC. Translated: CASSLRGSYNEQFF.

The chain has TRBV11-3 and TRBJ2-1, with 10 bases aligning to TRBD2. CDR3 length equals 16 residues. CDR1 SGHNT and CDR2 YENEEA come from the germline V gene. V gave up 5 bases and J gave up 6 bases; unmatched junction bases: 10. DNA of the CDR3: TGTGCCAGCAGCCAGAGCGTAGCGGGGGGATTCAATGAGCAGTTCTTC. It translates to CASSQSVAGGFNEQFF.

The chain couples TRBV19 to TRBJ2-5; 7 bases are a match to TRBD1. The J call may be wrong; the DNA end is better matched by TRBJ2-7. From germline, CDR1 is LNHDA and CDR2 SQIVND (reference sequence). The CDR3 spans 15 residues. The CDR3 DNA sequence: TGTGCCAGTAGTACAACAGGGGAACCCTCCTACGAGCAGTACTTC. Its translation is CASSTTGEPSYEQYF.

In this sample, this clone turned up once. The chain joins TRBV20-1 to TRBJ1-1; TRBD1 is a possible D gene (5 bases). With 7 bases removed from V and 6 bases from J, the gap between germline ends came to 12 bases. From germline, CDR1 is DFQATT and CDR2 SNEGSKA (reference sequence). The length of the CDR3 is 11 residues. CDR3 DNA: TGCAGTGTCCCAGGGAGGTCTGAAGCTTTCTTT. Translated, it gives CSVPGRSEAFF.